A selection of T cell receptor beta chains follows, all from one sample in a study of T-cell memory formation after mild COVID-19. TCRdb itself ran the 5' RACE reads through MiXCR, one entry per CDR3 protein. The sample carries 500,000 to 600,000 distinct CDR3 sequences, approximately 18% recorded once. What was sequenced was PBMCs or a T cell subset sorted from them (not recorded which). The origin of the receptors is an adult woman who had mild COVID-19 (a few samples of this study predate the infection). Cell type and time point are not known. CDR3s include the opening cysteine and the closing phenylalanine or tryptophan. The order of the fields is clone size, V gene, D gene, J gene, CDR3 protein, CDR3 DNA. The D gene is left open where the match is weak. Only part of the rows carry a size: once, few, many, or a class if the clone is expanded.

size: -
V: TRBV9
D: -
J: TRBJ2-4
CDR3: CASSVNPTLGQNIQYF
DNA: TGTGCCAGCAGCGTAAATCCGACCTTGGGACAAAACATTCAGTACTTC

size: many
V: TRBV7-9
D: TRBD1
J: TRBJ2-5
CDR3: CASSLDREETQYF
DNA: TGTGCCAGCAGTTTGGACAGGGAAGAGACCCAGTACTTC

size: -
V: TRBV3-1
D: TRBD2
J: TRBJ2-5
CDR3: CASSQRGNQETQYF
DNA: TGTGCCAGCAGCCAGCGGGGGAACCAAGAGACCCAGTACTTC

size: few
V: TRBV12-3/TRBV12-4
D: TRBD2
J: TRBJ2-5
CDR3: CASSPGTSGGRETQYF
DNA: TGTGCCAGCAGTCCTGGGACTAGCGGGGGCCGGGAGACCCAGTACTTC

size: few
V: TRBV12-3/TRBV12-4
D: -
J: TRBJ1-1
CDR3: CASSLGEQTEAFF
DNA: TGTGCCAGCAGCTTAGGGGAGCAGACTGAAGCTTTCTTT

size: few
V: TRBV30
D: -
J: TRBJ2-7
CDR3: CAWSALSGTVAYEQYF
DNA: TGTGCCTGGAGTGCCCTATCCGGAACGGTGGCGTACGAGCAGTACTTC

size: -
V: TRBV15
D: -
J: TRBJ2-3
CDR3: CATSGPRSSDTQYF
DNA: TGTGCCACCAGCGGCCCTCGGAGCTCAGATACGCAGTATTTT

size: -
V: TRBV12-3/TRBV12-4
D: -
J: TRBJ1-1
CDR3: CASSAQGSFGTEAFF
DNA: TGTGCCAGCAGTGCACAGGGAAGCTTCGGCACTGAAGCTTTCTTT

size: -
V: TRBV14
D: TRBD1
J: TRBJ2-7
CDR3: CASSKDRASYEQYF
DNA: TGTGCCAGCAGCAAGGACAGGGCATCCTACGAGCAGTACTTC

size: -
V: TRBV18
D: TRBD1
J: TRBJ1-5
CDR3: CASSPYGQGNQPQHF
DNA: TGTGCCAGCTCACCGTACGGACAGGGCAATCAGCCCCAGCATTTT

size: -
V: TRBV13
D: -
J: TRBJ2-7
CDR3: CASSLADGAYEQYF
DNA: TGTGCCAGCAGCTTAGCGGATGGGGCCTACGAGCAGTACTTC

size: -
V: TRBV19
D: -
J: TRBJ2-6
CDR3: CASSPDGYSGANVLTF
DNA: TGTGCCAGTAGTCCCGACGGATACTCTGGGGCCAACGTCCTGACTTTC

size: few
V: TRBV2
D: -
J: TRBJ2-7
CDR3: CASSPEGGDPQYF
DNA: TGTGCCAGCAGCCCCGAGGGGGGGGATCCGCAGTACTTC

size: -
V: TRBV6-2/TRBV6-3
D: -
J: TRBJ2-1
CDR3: CASSLRATEQFF
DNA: TGTGCCAGCAGTTTAAGAGCAACCGAGCAGTTCTTC

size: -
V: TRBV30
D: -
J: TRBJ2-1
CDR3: CAWTEGYYNEQFF
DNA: TGTGCCTGGACGGAGGGCTACTACAATGAGCAGTTCTTC

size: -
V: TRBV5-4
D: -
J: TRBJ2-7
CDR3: CASSSKGKGEQYF
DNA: TGTGCCAGCAGCTCAAAGGGAAAGGGCGAGCAGTACTTC

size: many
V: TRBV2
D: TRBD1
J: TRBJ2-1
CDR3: CASSGQGRHNEQFF
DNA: TGTGCCAGCAGTGGACAGGGGAGGCACAATGAGCAGTTCTTC

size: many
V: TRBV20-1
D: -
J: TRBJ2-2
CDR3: CSARDENRAPTGELFF
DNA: TGCAGTGCTAGAGACGAAAACCGGGCCCCCACCGGGGAGCTGTTTTTT

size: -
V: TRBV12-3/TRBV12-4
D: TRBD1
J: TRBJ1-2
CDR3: CASSLPGQANGYTF
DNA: TGTGCCAGCAGTCTACCGGGACAGGCTAACGGCTACACCTTC

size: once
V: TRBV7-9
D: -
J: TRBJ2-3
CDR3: CASSLGPSVATDTQYF
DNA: TGTGCCAGCAGCTTAGGACCTAGCGTGGCCACAGATACGCAGTATTTT

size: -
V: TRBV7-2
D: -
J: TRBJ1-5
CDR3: CASSSWDALGPQHF
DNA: TGTGCCAGCAGCTCCTGGGACGCCTTGGGGCCCCAGCATTTT

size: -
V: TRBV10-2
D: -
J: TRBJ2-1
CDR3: CASSESGSGLYNEQFF
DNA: TGCGCCAGCAGTGAGTCGGGTAGCGGCCTTTACAATGAGCAGTTCTTC

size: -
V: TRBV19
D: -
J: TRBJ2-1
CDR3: CASSIDRAQGRFF
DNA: TGTGCCAGTAGTATAGATAGGGCACAGGGAAGGTTCTTC

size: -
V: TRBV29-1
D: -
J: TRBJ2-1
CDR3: CSVEVQNEQFF
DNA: TGCAGCGTTGAGGTACAGAATGAGCAGTTCTTC

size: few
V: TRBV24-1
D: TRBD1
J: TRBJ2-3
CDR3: CATSEVTGRGRTDTQYF
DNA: TGTGCCACCAGTGAAGTAACTGGCAGGGGGCGCACAGATACGCAGTATTTT

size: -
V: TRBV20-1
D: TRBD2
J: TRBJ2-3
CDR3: CSAPLTTSGAFTDTQYF
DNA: TGCAGTGCTCCCTTAACGACTAGCGGGGCGTTCACAGATACGCAGTATTTT

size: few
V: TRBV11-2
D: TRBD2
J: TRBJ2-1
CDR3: CASSLKPLGEAGDNEQFF
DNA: TGTGCCAGCAGCTTAAAACCCCTAGGGGAGGCGGGGGATAATGAGCAGTTCTTC

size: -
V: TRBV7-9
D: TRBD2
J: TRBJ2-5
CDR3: CASSSSSGLAALGETQYF
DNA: TGTGCCAGCAGCTCGAGCAGCGGACTAGCGGCGTTGGGAGAGACCCAGTACTTC

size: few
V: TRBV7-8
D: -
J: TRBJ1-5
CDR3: CASSLGAGGRDQPQHF
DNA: TGTGCCAGCAGCTTAGGGGCCGGGGGGCGAGATCAGCCCCAGCATTTT

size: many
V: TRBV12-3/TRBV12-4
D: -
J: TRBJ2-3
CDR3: CASLQADTQYF
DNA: TGTGCCAGCCTCCAGGCAGATACGCAGTATTTT

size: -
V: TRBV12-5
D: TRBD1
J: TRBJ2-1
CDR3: CASGLVNSLGTGEYNEQFF
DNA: TGTGCTAGTGGTTTGGTCAACTCTTTGGGGACAGGGGAGTACAATGAGCAGTTCTTC

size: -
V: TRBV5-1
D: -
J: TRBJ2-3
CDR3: CASRGRTSTDTQYF
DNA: TGCGCCAGCAGGGGACGGACCTCCACAGATACGCAGTATTTT

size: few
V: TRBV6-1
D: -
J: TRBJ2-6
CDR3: CASSEAMSYSGANVLTF
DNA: TGTGCCAGCAGTGAAGCAATGTCGTACTCTGGGGCCAACGTCCTGACTTTC

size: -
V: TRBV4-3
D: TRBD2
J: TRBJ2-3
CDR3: CASSQAPSGPDTQYF
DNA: TGCGCCAGCAGCCAAGCCCCTAGCGGCCCAGATACGCAGTATTTT

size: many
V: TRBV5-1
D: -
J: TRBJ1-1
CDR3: CASSLWYTGNTEAFF
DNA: TGCGCCAGCAGCTTGTGGTACACAGGGAACACTGAAGCTTTCTTT

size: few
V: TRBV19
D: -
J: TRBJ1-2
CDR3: CASSTLGQSGNYGYTF
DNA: TGTGCCAGTAGTACCCTAGGACAGTCCGGCAACTATGGCTACACCTTC

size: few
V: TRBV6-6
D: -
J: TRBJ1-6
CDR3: CASSYSGSPLHF
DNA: TGTGCCAGCAGTTACTCCGGTTCACCCCTCCACTTT

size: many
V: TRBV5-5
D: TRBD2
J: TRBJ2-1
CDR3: CASSFGTSGYNEQFF
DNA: TGTGCCAGCAGCTTCGGGACTAGCGGATACAATGAGCAGTTCTTC

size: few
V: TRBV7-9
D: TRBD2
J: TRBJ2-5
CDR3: CASSSAIAGEIQETQYF
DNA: TGTGCCAGCAGCTCCGCAATAGCGGGAGAGATCCAAGAGACCCAGTACTTC

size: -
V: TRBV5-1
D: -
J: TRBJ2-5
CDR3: CASSPPIGGEGGETQYF
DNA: TGCGCCAGCAGCCCACCCATAGGGGGCGAGGGAGGAGAGACCCAGTACTTC